The 5 T cell receptor beta chains below come from one sample, sequenced in a study of identifying expanded T cells in peripheral blood. Only in-frame clones appear in the TCRdb table, and some are missing; sequencing was by immunoSEQ multiplex PCR. The sample lists around 90,000 clones, around 88% occurring once. Sequencing used blood. Every receptor here comes from a person aged 18 to 75 in good health.

The rearrangement links TRBV28 to TRBJ2-2; 7 nucleotides agree with TRBD1. V shed 2 bases, J shed 7 bases, and the junction held 4 bases outside the gene matches. Germline lookup yields CDR1 MDHEN and CDR2 SYDVKM. The CDR3 covers 14 residues. The CDR3 is CASSLKGAGGELFF. The CDR3 bases are TGTGCCAGCAGTTTAAAGGGGGCCGGCGGGGAGCTGTTTTTT.

This chain joins TRBV13 and TRBJ2-5; no definite D call. The CDR3 covers 15 residues. CDR1 is PRHDT, CDR2 FYEKMQ, per germline (reference sequence). Trimming cost V 1 base and J 0 bases, with 9 bases left between them. Here the CDR3 DNA reads TGTGCCAGCAGCTTAGCGGTTGGAAACCAAGAGACCCAGTACTTC. Translating gives CASSLAVGNQETQYF. Variable domain in full (rest from reference TRBV13 and TRBJ2-5): AAGVIQSPRHLIKEKRETATLKCYPIPRHDTVYWYQQGPGQDPQFLISFYEKMQSDKGSIPDRFSAQQFSDYHSELNMSSLELGDSALYFCASSLAVGNQETQYFGPGTRLLVL.

The chain uses TRBV21-1 and TRBJ1-1; TRBD1, the table's D call, lacks a check against the DNA. TRBV21-1 is given as a pseudogene. This CDR3 has 17 residues. The CDR3 here is CASSKVDRIRWSTEAFF. The CDR3 nucleotides are TGTGCCAGCAGCAAAGTCGACAGGATCCGTTGGAGCACTGAAGCTTTCTTT.

This chain uses TRBV6-1 with TRBJ2-5; D perhaps matches TRBD1 (5 bases). The germline gives CDR1 MNHNS, CDR2 SASEGT. There are 12 residues in the CDR3. Between the trimmed V and J ends, which lost 8 bases and 1 base, there was a span of 8 bases. CDR3 sequence (DNA): TGTGCCAGCCGACAGACCCAAGAGACCCAGTACTTC. It specifies CASRQTQETQYF.

CDR3 residues: CASSPPGGRGTYEQYF. Written as DNA, the CDR3 is TGTGCCAGCTCACCACCCGGCGGGAGAGGGACCTACGAGCAGTACTTC. This chain links TRBV18 with TRBJ2-7; 7 bases align to TRBD2. The CDR3 sequence is 16 residues long. The germline gives CDR1 KGHSH, CDR2 LQKENI. Trimming cost V 0 bases and J 2 bases; bases outside gene matches: 7. Complete variable domain (other parts from reference TRBV18 and TRBJ2-7): NAGVMQNPRHLVRRRGQEARLRCSPMKGHSHVYWYRQLPEEGLKFMVYLQKENIIDESGMPKERFSAEFPKEGPSILRIQQVVRGDSAAYFCASSPPGGRGTYEQYFGPGTRLTVT.